The 25 T cell receptor beta chains below all came from one sample that was sequenced in a study of tumor-infiltrating lymphocytes in localized non-small cell lung cancer. The repertoire was sequenced with immunoSEQ multiplex PCR; TCRdb's copy has only in-frame clones and lacks some. The sample comprises more than 9,500 clones, approximately 80% of which are singletons, and over 9.5% rests with the top ten. The sequenced sample was lung tumor tissue. These receptors all come from a human donor with non-small cell lung cancer.

The V gene is TRBV5-1, the J gene TRBJ1-3; D is possibly TRBD1 (6 bases). This CDR3 is built from 16 residues. CDR1 and CDR2 from the germline V gene are SGHRS and YFSETQ. The ends were cut back, 2 bases at V and 0 bases at J, with 12 bases in the middle. This CDR3 reads CASSFLDSLSGNTIYF. CDR3 DNA sequence: TGCGCCAGCAGCTTCCTGGACAGTCTCTCTGGAAACACCATATATTTT.

The chain carries TRBV2 and TRBJ1-4; D perhaps matches TRBD1 (5 bases). Trimming took 2 bases from V and 8 from J, leaving 30 bases between them. Germline-derived CDR1 and CDR2 are SNHLY and FYNNEI. The CDR3 is 20 amino acids. In DNA, the CDR3 is TGTGCCAGCAGTGAATCGAAGGTAGCTCAGGGTCGCTCACTTAAAGAAAAACTGTTTTTT. Translated: CASSESKVAQGRSLKEKLFF.

The CDR3 DNA follows: TGTGCCAGCTCCCCAATGGAGGGTCGGGACACCGGGGAGCTGTTTTTT. As protein: CASSPMEGRDTGELFF. The V call is TRBV18, the J call TRBJ2-2, with D maybe TRBD2 (6 bases). Germline assignment: CDR1 KGHSH and CDR2 LQKENI. The CDR3 is made up of 16 amino acids. V dropped 6 bases and J dropped 3 bases, with 17 bases sitting between them.

The chain is built from TRBV2 and TRBJ2-1, with 12 bases matching TRBD2. With 4 bases clipped from V and 8 bases from J, the junction kept 9 bases outside the gene matches. Germline-derived CDR1 and CDR2 are SNHLY and FYNNEI. This CDR3 comprises 16 residues. In nucleotides, the CDR3 is TGTGCCAGCAGTGGGGCTAGCGGGGGGGCCAGTGATGAGCAGTTCTTC. Amino acids: CASSGASGGASDEQFF. The full variable domain, in which reference TRBV2 and TRBJ2-1 provide the parts outside the CDR3, is EPEVTQTPSHQVTQMGQEVILRCVPISNHLYFYWYRQILGQKVEFLVSFYNNEISEKSEIFDDQFSVERPDGSNFTLKIRSTKLEDSAMYFCASSGASGGASDEQFFGPGTRLTVL.

V gene TRBV5-1 combines with J gene TRBJ1-5; D perhaps matches TRBD1 (5 bases). V dropped 4 bases and J dropped 5 bases, with 13 bases sitting between them. The CDR3 is 14 amino acids. In germline, CDR1 is SGHRS, CDR2 YFSETQ. CDR3 coding DNA: TGCGCCAGCAGCCCGCCAGGGAACCATCAGCCCCAGCATTTT. Translated, it gives CASSPPGNHQPQHF.

V and J are TRBV6-5 and TRBJ1-2, with 8 bases that match TRBD1. Germline lookup yields CDR1 MNHEY and CDR2 SVGAGI. This CDR3 is built from 16 residues. V lost 0 bases and J lost 5; bases outside the gene matches: 8. Written as DNA, the CDR3 is TGTGCCAGCAGTTACTCATTTACAGGGGGTGGGTATGGCTACACCTTC. Amino acids: CASSYSFTGGGYGYTF.

The chain employs TRBV19 and TRBJ1-5, with no clear D. Germline CDR1 LNHDA, CDR2 SQIVND (reference sequence). Trimming took off 7 bases at V and 0 bases at J, with 13 bases between the two ends. This CDR3 spans 15 amino acids. The CDR3 is CASTVPDNSNQPQHF. The CDR3 nucleotides are TGTGCCAGTACCGTACCCGACAATAGCAATCAGCCCCAGCATTTT. Full variable domain (missing parts from reference TRBV19 and TRBJ1-5): DGGITQSPKYLFRKEGQNVTLSCEQNLNHDAMYWYRQDPGQGLRLIYYSQIVNDFQKGDIAEGYSVSREKKESFPLTVTSAQKNPTAFYLCASTVPDNSNQPQHFGDGTRLSIL.

This clone is large (0.1 to 1%) within its sample. The rearrangement joins TRBV9 to TRBJ2-1; D gene unclear. Germline lookup yields CDR1 SGDLS and CDR2 YYNGEE. V lost 3 bases, J lost 9 bases, and 7 bases lay in between. The CDR3 covers 11 residues. CDR3 DNA: TGTGCCAGCAGCGCACAGAGTGAGCAGTTCTTC. Residues: CASSAQSEQFF.

The chain has TRBV6-1 and TRBJ2-6; TRBD2 might be the D (7 bases). Trimming cost V 8 bases and J 1 base, with 12 bases left between them. Germline V gives CDR1 MNHNS, CDR2 SASEGT. The CDR3 is 15 residues long. The CDR3 DNA is TGTGCCAGCCGAGGGGGGGGTTCTGGGGCCAACGTCCTGACTTTC. This encodes CASRGGGSGANVLTF.

The chain carries TRBV2 and TRBJ2-7; 8 nucleotides align to TRBD1. Trimming cost V 8 bases and J 1 base; bases outside gene matches: 13. The CDR3 spans 16 residues. Germline values: CDR1 SNHLY, CDR2 FYNNEI. CDR3 nucleotides: TGTGCCAGCCAGGGGGTGGACAGGGCACAATCCTACGAGCAGTACTTC. Its protein product is CASQGVDRAQSYEQYF.

This chain connects TRBV4-2 to TRBJ2-7; no clear D gene. Germline V CDR1 and CDR2: LGHNA, YNFKEQ. There are 13 residues in the CDR3. Trimming shortened V by 0 bases and J by 3 bases, and 6 bases separated the two germline ends. The CDR3 spells CASSQDGSYEQYF. Here the CDR3 DNA reads TGTGCCAGCAGCCAAGATGGCAGCTACGAGCAGTACTTC.

This clone was observed a few times. The CDR3 DNA sequence: TGCAGCGCAGGGAACACTGAAGCTTTCTTT. Protein sequence: CSAGNTEAFF. The chain employs TRBV29-1 and TRBJ1-1; D not resolved. Trimming pared 7 bases from V and 1 base from J, leaving 4 bases between. Germline CDR1 SQVTM, CDR2 ANQGSEA. CDR3 length: 10 amino acids.

V is TRBV19 and J is TRBJ2-4, with D tentatively TRBD2 (5 bases). Trimming took off 7 bases at V and 10 bases at J, with 11 bases between the two ends. The CDR3 has 11 amino acids. Germline CDR1 and CDR2: LNHDA and SQIVND (reference sequence). The CDR3 DNA sequence: TGTGCCAGTACCCAGAGGGCAATTCAGTACTTC. It is translated as CASTQRAIQYF.

The chain's CDR3 is CAISALAGGYEQYF. Written as DNA, the CDR3 is TGTGCCATCAGTGCGCTAGCGGGGGGTTACGAGCAGTACTTC. The chain recombines TRBV10-3 with TRBJ2-7, with 11 bases aligning to TRBD2. The CDR3 length is 14 residues. V lost 4 bases, J lost 4 bases, and 3 bases stayed unmatched. Per germline, CDR1 ENHRY and CDR2 SYGVKD.

V is TRBV7-2 and J is TRBJ2-7; D is unresolved. With 1 base removed from V and 5 bases from J, the gap between germline ends came to 9 bases. CDR1 and CDR2 (germline): SGHTA, FQGNSA. This CDR3 has 13 amino acids. The CDR3 region has the DNA TGTGCCAGCAGCTTAGGTGTTGCGGACGAGCAGTACTTC. This encodes CASSLGVADEQYF.

The chain employs TRBV7-9 and TRBJ1-2; D remains ambiguous. Deletions cut 5 bases from V and 2 bases from J, with 9 bases between. This CDR3 contains 13 residues. Germline assignment: CDR1 SEHNR and CDR2 FQNEAQ (reference sequence). CDR3 sequence reads: CASSSRENYGYTF. The CDR3 DNA sequence: TGTGCCAGCAGCAGCCGGGAAAACTATGGCTACACCTTC.

This clone was observed a few times. The chain carries TRBV7-6 and TRBJ1-2; TRBD1 is a possible D gene (6 bases). V was clipped by 5 bases and J by 6 bases, with 19 bases between them. CDR1 and CDR2 (germline): SGHVS, FNYEAQ. The length of the CDR3 is 15 residues. The CDR3, as DNA: TGTGCCAGCAGCCCAAGCCGGGACAAGGAGGATGGCTACACCTTC. This gives the protein CASSPSRDKEDGYTF.

The chain employs TRBV15 and TRBJ1-6; unclear D gene. The V gene's germline CDR1 is LNHNV and CDR2 YYDKDF (reference sequence). V lost 3 bases and J lost 9, with 12 bases in between. The CDR3 is 14 amino acids. CDR3 protein: CATSSARKSSPLHF. The DNA for the CDR3 is TGTGCCACCAGCAGTGCCAGAAAAAGTTCACCCCTCCACTTT.

The chain is built from TRBV18 and TRBJ1-2; D gene uncertain. Per the germline V gene, CDR1 is KGHSH and CDR2 is LQKENI. V was shortened by 3 bases and J by 3 bases, with 11 bases between the two germline ends. The CDR3 has 14 residues. CDR3 sequence: CASSPGPRDYGYTF. CDR3 bases: TGTGCCAGCTCACCCGGGCCTAGGGACTATGGCTACACCTTC.

This clone was detected only a few times. The chain joins TRBV5-1 to TRBJ2-2, with TRBD2 identical over 13 bases. The CDR3 runs to 20 residues. Germline V gene sequence: CDR1 SGHRS, CDR2 YFSETQ. With V trimmed by 4 bases and J by 0 bases, 12 bases remained unmatched. CDR3 sequence: CASSHFPGLAGVSNTGELFF. CDR3 DNA: TGCGCCAGCAGCCACTTCCCCGGACTAGCGGGGGTATCGAACACCGGGGAGCTGTTTTTT.

The rearrangement links TRBV9 to TRBJ2-7, with D perhaps matching TRBD1 (6 bases). Germline loops: CDR1 SGDLS, CDR2 YYNGEE. V lost 0 bases, J lost 6 bases, and 13 bases lay in between. The CDR3 has 14 amino acids. CDR3 in amino acids: CASSVGAGVAEQYF. In DNA, the CDR3 is TGTGCCAGCAGCGTAGGGGCAGGGGTCGCCGAGCAGTACTTC.

The chain has TRBV11-3 and TRBJ1-1, with D possibly being TRBD1 (5 bases). Germline CDR1 is SGHNT and CDR2 is YENEEA. V shed 5 bases and J shed 4 bases, with 11 bases lying between them. The CDR3 length is 13 residues. CDR3 sequence (DNA): TGTGCCAGCAGCCTAGGGGTTCTCACTGAAGCTTTCTTT. This encodes CASSLGVLTEAFF.

This chain joins TRBV6-1 and TRBJ1-2; TRBD1 might be the D (5 bases). Germline values: CDR1 MNHNS, CDR2 SASEGT. The CDR3 is 14 amino acids. V lost 5 bases, J lost 4 bases, and 14 bases lay in between. The CDR3 DNA sequence: TGTGCCAGCAGTCCGAAGCGCACAGGCTATGGCTACACCTTC. This encodes CASSPKRTGYGYTF.

This clone was recorded only once. The rearrangement uses TRBV30 and TRBJ1-6; D uncertain. Germline assignment: CDR1 GTSNPN and CDR2 SVGIG (reference sequence). V dropped 3 bases and J dropped 9 bases, with 12 bases sitting between them. The CDR3 consists of 13 residues. The CDR3 sequence is CAWRSGEGSPLHF. CDR3 coding DNA: TGTGCCTGGAGATCGGGTGAGGGTTCACCCCTCCACTTT.

The J gene is TRBJ1-5, the V gene TRBV5-5, with D possibly being TRBD1 (6 bases). The germline V and J ends were trimmed by 0 bases and 10 bases, with 14 bases remaining between them. This CDR3 region has 14 residues. Per the germline V gene, CDR1 is SGHKS and CDR2 is YYEKEE (reference sequence). The CDR3, as DNA: TGTGCCAGCAGCTTGGAAGGGGGAGGGGTACCCCAGCATTTT. Protein sequence: CASSLEGGGVPQHF. The variable domain in full, with the rest retrieved from reference TRBV5-5 and TRBJ1-5, is DAGVTQSPTHLIKTRGQQVTLRCSPISGHKSVSWYQQVLGQGPQFIFQYYEKEERGRGNFPDRFSARQFPNYSSELNVNALLLGDSALYLCASSLEGGGVPQHFGDGTRLSIL.